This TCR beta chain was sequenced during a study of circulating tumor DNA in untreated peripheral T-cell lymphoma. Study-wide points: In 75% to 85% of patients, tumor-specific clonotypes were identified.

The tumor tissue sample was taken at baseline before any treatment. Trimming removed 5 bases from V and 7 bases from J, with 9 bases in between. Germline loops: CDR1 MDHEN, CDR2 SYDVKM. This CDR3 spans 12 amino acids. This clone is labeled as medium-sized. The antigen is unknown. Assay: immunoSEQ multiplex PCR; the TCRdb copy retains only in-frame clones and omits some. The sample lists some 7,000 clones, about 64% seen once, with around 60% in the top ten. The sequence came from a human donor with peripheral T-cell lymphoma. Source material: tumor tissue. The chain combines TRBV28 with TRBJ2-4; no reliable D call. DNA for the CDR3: TGTGCCAGCAGTCCCATTTCCAACATTCAGTACTTC. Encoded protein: CASSPISNIQYF.